What follows are 29 T cell receptor beta chains derived from one specimen sequenced in a study of blood T cell repertoires in COVID-19. TCRdb keeps only in-frame clones here, not all; method: immunoSEQ multiplex PCR. The repertoire holds 350,000 or so clones, with under 95% as singletons. Input material: PBMCs or T cells enriched from blood (not recorded which). Receptors were obtained from a woman between 25 and 40 years old who had recovered from COVID-19.

This chain uses TRBV7-2 with TRBJ1-2; no firm D call. The germline V gene encodes CDR1 SGHTA and CDR2 FQGNSA. V lost 0 bases and J 5 bases, leaving 10 bases between the germline ends. This CDR3 has 14 residues. The CDR3 here is CASSLAQLAYGYTF. The CDR3 bases are TGTGCCAGCAGCTTAGCGCAATTAGCGTATGGCTACACCTTC.

The count of this clone is one. The chain carries TRBV7-9 and TRBJ2-1; weak D call: TRBD2 (5 bases). This CDR3 contains 14 residues. Between the trimmed V and J ends, which lost 0 bases and 5 bases, there was a span of 8 bases. Germline CDR1 and CDR2: SEHNR and FQNEAQ (reference sequence). The CDR3 nucleotides are TGTGCCAGCAGCTTAGCAGCGGACCACAATGAGCAGTTCTTC. Its protein is CASSLAADHNEQFF.

This chain links TRBV3-1 (or the pseudogene TRBV3-2) with TRBJ2-5; tentative D call: TRBD1 (6 bases). This CDR3 is 15 amino acids long. V was pared by 4 bases and J by 5 bases, with 17 bases between. Germline lookup yields CDR1 LGHDT and CDR2 YNNKEL (reference sequence). The CDR3 DNA reads as TGTGCCAGCAGCCGCCATGCAGGGGAAGGGGAGACCCAGTACTTC. Translating gives CASSRHAGEGETQYF.

V usage is TRBV6-2 or TRBV6-3 and J usage is TRBJ2-7, with TRBD1 identical over 8 bases. CDR3 length equals 14 residues. V gave up 4 bases and J gave up 5 bases; unmatched junction bases: 7. CDR1 MNHEY and CDR2 SVGEGT come from the germline V gene. CDR3 DNA: TGTGCCAGCAGTTCGGGGCAGGGGGCGCACGAGCAGTACTTC. Amino acids: CASSSGQGAHEQYF.

This clone occurred a few times. The chain recombines TRBV5-1 with TRBJ1-2; TRBD1 matches at 8 bases. V was pared by 0 bases and J by 10 bases, with 8 bases of the junction left unmatched. CDR1 SGHRS and CDR2 YFSETQ come from the germline V gene. This CDR3 is built from 14 residues. For the CDR3, the DNA is TGCGCCAGCAGCTTGGGCGGGACAGGCGATTACTACACCTTC. Protein sequence: CASSLGGTGDYYTF.

The chain has TRBV13 and TRBJ2-1, with 10 bases fitting TRBD2. V lost 6 bases to trimming and J lost 5 bases; unmatched junction nucleotides: 7. CDR1 PRHDT and CDR2 FYEKMQ come from the germline V gene (reference sequence). The CDR3 sequence is 15 residues long. DNA for the CDR3: TGTGCCAGCAGTGGGGCTAGCGGGAGAAACAATGAGCAGTTCTTC. Translated: CASSGASGRNNEQFF.

The chain carries TRBV20-1 and TRBJ2-5; 7 bases align to TRBD2. The ends lost 3 bases at V and 2 bases at J; junction bases unmatched: 6. CDR3 size: 14 residues. Looked up from germline, CDR1 is DFQATT and CDR2 is SNEGSKA (reference sequence). In DNA form, the CDR3 reads TGCAGTGCTAGTCCAGGGAGGGCACAAGAGACCCAGTACTTC. Its protein is CSASPGRAQETQYF.

The rearrangement links TRBV29-1 to TRBJ1-1; perhaps TRBD1 as D (6 bases). Germline V gene data show CDR1 as SQVTM and CDR2 as ANQGSEA. Trimming left V 5 bases short and J 4 bases short, with 23 bases between. This CDR3 contains 16 residues. The CDR3, as DNA: TGCAGCGTTTTCCGTGGGGGGGGGCCCGTAGGCACTGAAGCTTTCTTT. It encodes CSVFRGGGPVGTEAFF.

This clone was observed a single time. The chain carries TRBV6-6 and TRBJ2-7, with TRBD1 matching over 8 bases. The germline V gene has CDR1 MNHNY and CDR2 SVGAGI (reference sequence). Trimming cost V 5 bases and J 3 bases; bases outside gene matches: 6. The CDR3 has 14 amino acids. As DNA, the CDR3 is TGTGCCAGCAGTACGATCACAGGGGGCTACGAGCAGTACTTC. Its protein product is CASSTITGGYEQYF.

V gene TRBV28 combines with J gene TRBJ1-1; the match to TRBD1 covers 8 bases. Germline-derived CDR1 and CDR2 are MDHEN and SYDVKM. The J segment lost 1 base and the V segment lost 5 bases, leaving 3 bases of the junction unmatched. This CDR3 contains 14 residues. The CDR3 DNA follows: TGTGCCAGCAGTGGTGGACAGGGGAACACTGAAGCTTTCTTT. Protein sequence: CASSGGQGNTEAFF.

The rearrangement links TRBV2 to TRBJ1-2, with D perhaps TRBD1 (5 bases). The CDR3 is 15 amino acids. Trimming cost V 7 bases and J 7 bases, with 22 bases left between them. The germline CDR1 and CDR2 sequences are SNHLY and FYNNEI. As DNA, the CDR3 is TGTGCCAGCACCGGGACGGGGGTCTCCTTGGTTGGCTACACCTTC. Amino acid sequence: CASTGTGVSLVGYTF.

This chain joins TRBV7-9 and TRBJ1-2, with 7 bases lining up with TRBD1. The CDR3 is made up of 12 amino acids. The junction had 5 bases not matched to a gene; V was cut back by 5 bases and J by 8 bases. Germline CDR1 is SEHNR and CDR2 is FQNEAQ (reference sequence). DNA of the CDR3: TGTGCCAGCAGCCCACAGGGGTCGGGCTACACCTTC. Protein product: CASSPQGSGYTF.

V gene TRBV6-2 or TRBV6-3 combines with J gene TRBJ2-1; 10 nucleotides agree with TRBD2. This CDR3 is built from 15 residues. Germline V lookup: CDR1 MNHEY, CDR2 SVGEGT. Unmatched junction bases numbered 7, after V lost 2 bases and J lost 9 bases. This CDR3 is CASSYIAGGPTEQFF. CDR3 DNA sequence: TGTGCCAGCAGTTACATAGCGGGGGGTCCCACTGAGCAGTTCTTC.

This chain links TRBV19 with TRBJ2-5, with 12 bases matching TRBD2. With V trimmed by 11 bases and J by 1 base, 8 bases remained unmatched. Germline V gene data show CDR1 as LNHDA and CDR2 as SQIVND (reference sequence). This CDR3 region has 15 residues. The CDR3 loop reads CAGATSGGLQETQYF. DNA for the CDR3: TGTGCCGGTGCGACTAGCGGGGGTCTCCAAGAGACCCAGTACTTC. Full variable domain (outside the CDR3, taken from reference TRBV19 and TRBJ2-5): DGGITQSPKYLFRKEGQNVTLSCEQNLNHDAMYWYRQDPGQGLRLIYYSQIVNDFQKGDIAEGYSVSREKKESFPLTVTSAQKNPTAFYLCAGATSGGLQETQYFGPGTRLLVL.

The gene calls are TRBV9 and TRBJ1-2; possibly TRBD1 for D (5 bases). CDR3 size: 14 residues. The V gene lost 0 bases and the J gene lost 6 bases, with 12 bases spanning the gap. Germline CDR1 and CDR2: SGDLS and YYNGEE. The CDR3 nucleotides are TGTGCCAGCAGCGTAGGTGGGGCAGGTAATGGCTACACCTTC. Translated, it gives CASSVGGAGNGYTF.

The J gene is TRBJ2-1, the V gene TRBV18, with TRBD1 matching 8 bases. V lost 3 bases to trimming and J lost 6 bases; unmatched junction nucleotides: 4. CDR3 length: 14 residues. CDR1 and CDR2 from the germline V gene are KGHSH and LQKENI. The CDR3 region is CASSPLTGGNEQFF. Here the CDR3 DNA reads TGTGCCAGCTCACCCCTAACAGGGGGCAATGAGCAGTTCTTC.

The V gene is TRBV28, the J gene TRBJ1-1; 11 positions agree with TRBD1. The CDR3 consists of 17 residues. V shed 5 bases and J 7 bases; nucleotides not matched to a gene: 15. Germline assignment: CDR1 MDHEN and CDR2 SYDVKM. CDR3 protein: CASSPGTGGRKGIEAFF. Here the CDR3 DNA reads TGTGCCAGCAGTCCCGGGACAGGGGGGAGGAAAGGCATTGAAGCTTTCTTT. The whole variable domain, remainder taken from reference TRBV28 and TRBJ1-1, is DVKVTQSSRYLVKRTGEKVFLECVQDMDHENMFWYRQDPGLGLRLIYFSYDVKMKEKGDIPEGYSVSREKKERFSLILESASTNQTSMYLCASSPGTGGRKGIEAFFGQGTRLTVV.

The V call is TRBV28, the J call TRBJ1-1; D is ambiguous. Germline V lookup: CDR1 MDHEN, CDR2 SYDVKM. V was clipped by 3 bases and J by 0 bases, with 8 bases between them. The CDR3 has 14 amino acids. CDR3: CASSFVNMNTEAFF. As DNA, the CDR3 is TGTGCCAGCAGTTTTGTTAACATGAACACTGAAGCTTTCTTT. Based on the CDR3 plus reference TRBV28 and TRBJ1-1, the full variable domain is DVKVTQSSRYLVKRTGEKVFLECVQDMDHENMFWYRQDPGLGLRLIYFSYDVKMKEKGDIPEGYSVSREKKERFSLILESASTNQTSMYLCASSFVNMNTEAFFGQGTRLTVV.

The V call is TRBV28, the J call TRBJ1-5, with 9 bases lining up with TRBD1. Per germline, CDR1 MDHEN and CDR2 SYDVKM. This CDR3 comprises 14 residues. V lost 4 bases to trimming and J lost 7 bases; unmatched junction nucleotides: 5. In DNA, the CDR3 is TGTGCCAGCAGTTCGACAGGGGGTTACCAGCCCCAGCATTTT. Its translation: CASSSTGGYQPQHF. Based on the CDR3 plus reference TRBV28 and TRBJ1-5, the full variable domain is DVKVTQSSRYLVKRTGEKVFLECVQDMDHENMFWYRQDPGLGLRLIYFSYDVKMKEKGDIPEGYSVSREKKERFSLILESASTNQTSMYLCASSSTGGYQPQHFGDGTRLSIL.

V is TRBV29-1 and J is TRBJ2-5, with 11 bases lining up with TRBD2. V lost 2 bases and J lost 2; bases outside the gene matches: 4. The germline V gene has CDR1 SQVTM and CDR2 ANQGSEA. The length of the CDR3 is 15 residues. CDR3 nucleotide sequence: TGCAGCGTTGAACCGGGACTAGCGGAACAAGAGACCCAGTACTTC. Translated, it gives CSVEPGLAEQETQYF. The full variable domain, with the rest looked up from reference TRBV29-1 and TRBJ2-5, is SAVISQKPSRDICQRGTSLTIQCQVDSQVTMMFWYRQQPGQSLTLIATANQGSEATYESGFVIDKFPISRPNLTFSTLTVSNMSPEDSSIYLCSVEPGLAEQETQYFGPGTRLLVL.

V gene TRBV9 combines with J gene TRBJ2-1; TRBD2 is a possible D gene (6 bases). The germline gives CDR1 SGDLS, CDR2 YYNGEE. The CDR3 contains 13 residues. Trimming removed 4 bases from V and 15 bases from J, with 20 bases in between. CDR3 residues: CASSPGGADERFF. The CDR3 nucleotides read TGTGCCAGCAGCCCCGGGGGAGCCGATGAACGGTTCTTC.

This sequence joins TRBV28 and TRBJ1-2; TRBD1 agrees at 9 bases. V dropped 5 bases and J dropped 8; count of bases not matched to a gene: 15. Germline V gene data show CDR1 as MDHEN and CDR2 as SYDVKM. The CDR3 is made up of 16 amino acids. This CDR3 is CASSPFPGQGLWGYTF. CDR3 bases: TGTGCCAGCAGTCCCTTTCCGGGACAGGGCCTCTGGGGCTACACCTTC.

V is TRBV15 and J is TRBJ2-2, with D possibly being TRBD1 (5 bases). Germline CDR1 and CDR2: LNHNV and YYDKDF (reference sequence). This CDR3 comprises 14 residues. Trimming removed 4 bases from V and 6 bases from J, with 12 bases in between. The CDR3 here is CATSTQTVSGELFF. In DNA, the CDR3 is TGTGCCACCAGCACGCAGACAGTGTCCGGGGAGCTGTTTTTT.

The rearrangement links TRBV5-1 to TRBJ1-3; a weak D match, TRBD1 (5 bases). The germline V and J ends were trimmed by 4 bases and 4 bases, with 15 bases remaining between them. The germline CDR1 and CDR2 sequences are SGHRS and YFSETQ. The CDR3 runs 15 residues. In nucleotides, the CDR3 is TGCGCCAGCAGCGCATCCCAGGGTAACGGAAACACCATATATTTT. It translates to CASSASQGNGNTIYF.

This clone appeared a single time. CDR3 nucleotides: TGTGCCAGCAGTGAACAACCCGGGACAGCTTATGGCTACACCTTC. This gives the protein CASSEQPGTAYGYTF. The chain has TRBV6-4 and TRBJ1-2; 7 nucleotides align to TRBD1. Losses at the gene ends were 3 bases for V and 5 bases for J; bases not matched to a gene: 9. Per germline, CDR1 MRHNA and CDR2 SNTAGT. CDR3 length: 15 residues.

The chain employs TRBV28 and TRBJ2-2, with 8 bases matching TRBD1. Unmatched junction bases numbered 5, after V lost 4 bases and J lost 4 bases. The CDR3 has 15 amino acids. Germline V gives CDR1 MDHEN, CDR2 SYDVKM. The CDR3 region is CASSSPQGATGELFF. CDR3 sequence (DNA): TGTGCCAGCAGTTCCCCTCAGGGGGCCACCGGGGAGCTGTTTTTT.

The rearrangement links TRBV9 to TRBJ1-2; 12 positions agree with TRBD1. The CDR3 is 17 amino acids. Per the germline V gene, CDR1 is SGDLS and CDR2 is YYNGEE. V gave up 4 bases and J gave up 5 bases; unmatched junction bases: 12. This CDR3 reads CASSLIGTGGDTYGYTF. CDR3 DNA: TGTGCCAGCAGCCTCATCGGGACAGGGGGCGATACTTATGGCTACACCTTC.

In this sample, this clone turned up once. This sequence joins TRBV7-9 and TRBJ2-3; D call uncertain. Germline CDR1 SEHNR, CDR2 FQNEAQ (reference sequence). V lost 3 bases and J lost 5, with 9 bases in between. The CDR3 has 13 amino acids. The CDR3 region is CASSFPPGDTQYF. The CDR3 DNA is TGTGCCAGCAGCTTCCCCCCGGGAGATACGCAGTATTTT.

Comments on this clone: Other DNA variants within this sample encode the same CDR3. The V call is TRBV20-1, the J call TRBJ2-1; 8 bases are shared with TRBD2. The V gene end was trimmed by 3 bases and the J gene end by 4 bases; junction bases not matched to a gene: 5. Looked up from germline, CDR1 is DFQATT and CDR2 is SNEGSKA (reference sequence). The CDR3 contains 14 residues. The CDR3 bases are TGCAGTGCTAGTAGGTTAGCGGGATACAATGAGCAGTTCTTC. It translates to CSASRLAGYNEQFF.